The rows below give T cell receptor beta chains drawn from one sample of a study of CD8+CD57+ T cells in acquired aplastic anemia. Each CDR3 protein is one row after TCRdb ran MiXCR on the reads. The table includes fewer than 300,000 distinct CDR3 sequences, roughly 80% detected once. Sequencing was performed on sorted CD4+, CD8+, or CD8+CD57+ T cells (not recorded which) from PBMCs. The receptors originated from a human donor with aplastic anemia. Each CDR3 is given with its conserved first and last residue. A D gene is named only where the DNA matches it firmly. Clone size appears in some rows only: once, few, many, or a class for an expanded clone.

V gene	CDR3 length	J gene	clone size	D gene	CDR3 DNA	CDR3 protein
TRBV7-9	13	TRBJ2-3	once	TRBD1	TGTGCCAGCAGCGAAGGGGGCACCTACGGGGCCAACTTT	CASSEGGTYGANF
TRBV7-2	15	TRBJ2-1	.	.	TGCGCCAGCAGCACACAAGCGGAGGGCCCACGTGGGCAGTTCTTC	CASSTQAEGPRGQFF
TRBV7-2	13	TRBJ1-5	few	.	TGCGCCAGCAGCTTAACAGGGAGTCAGCCCCAGCATTTT	CASSLTGSQPQHF
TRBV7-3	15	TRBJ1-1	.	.	TGTGCCAGCAGCTTATGGGTAGGGATGAACACTGAAGCTTTCTTT	CASSLWVGMNTEAFF
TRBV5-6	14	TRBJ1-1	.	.	TGTGCCAGCAGCTCGGAGGGGGAGAACACTGAAGCTTTCTTT	CASSSEGENTEAFF
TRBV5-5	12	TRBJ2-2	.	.	TGTGCCAGCAGCTTAGACACGGGGGAGCTGTTTTTT	CASSLDTGELFF
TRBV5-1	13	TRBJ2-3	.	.	TGCGCCAGCAGCGAGGGGGGCACAAATAAGCAGTATTTT	CASSEGGTNKQYF
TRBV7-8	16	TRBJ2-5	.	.	TGTGCCAGCAGCTTAAGGTCTAACAGCTTCCAAGAGACCCAGTACTTC	CASSLRSNSFQETQYF
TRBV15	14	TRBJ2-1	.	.	TGTGCCACCAGCAGCCGGGGCCGGACCTACGAGCAGTTCTTC	CATSSRGRTYEQFF
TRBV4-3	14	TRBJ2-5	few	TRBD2	TGCGCCAGCAGCCACAATCCCGGGGGGGAGACCCAGTACTTC	CASSHNPGGETQYF
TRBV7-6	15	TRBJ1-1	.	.	TGTGCCAGCAGCTTAGCCCACGCGGGAAAAAATACCCAGTTCTTT	CASSLAHAGKNTQFF
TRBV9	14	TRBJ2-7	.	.	TGTGCCAGCAGCGGACGGGGCCTAGCCTACGACCAGTACTTC	CASSGRGLAYDQYF
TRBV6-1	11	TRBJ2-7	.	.	TGTGCCAGCAGTGAAGAACACGAGCAGTACTTC	CASSEEHEQYF
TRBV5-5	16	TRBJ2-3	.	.	TGTGCCAGCAGCTTGGCACCAGGAAGGAGCACAGATACGCAGTATTTT	CASSLAPGRSTDTQYF
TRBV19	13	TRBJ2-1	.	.	TGTGCCAGTAAGAGAGGAGGGGACAATGAGCAGTTCTTC	CASKRGGDNEQFF
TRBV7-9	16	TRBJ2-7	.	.	TGTGCCAGCAGCTTAGCGGGCAGCTACGGGGCCTACGTCCAGTACTTC	CASSLAGSYGAYVQYF